These T cell receptor beta chains were read from a single sample in a study of regulatory T cells in long-lasting Graves disease. TCRdb used MiXCR to reprocess the multiplex PCR reads, holding one entry per CDR3 protein. The data contain over 350,000 distinct CDR3 sequences, about 15% of them singletons. These data were likewise used in another study, on T cells in Graves' hyperthyroidism and ophthalmopathy.

The sample in question was peripheral blood mononuclear cells (PBMCs), obtained at new diagnosis, from a patient treated with antithyroid drugs. All receptors come from a woman in her 50s with Graves disease. The CDR3 runs from the conserved cysteine through the conserved F or W.

TRBV4-1	TRBJ2-5	17	CASSQAGLAVRKETQYF
TRBV2	TRBJ1-5	15	CASSGQGNYLQPQHF
TRBV12-3/TRBV12-4	TRBJ2-3	14	CASSLREGADTQYF
TRBV10-3	TRBJ2-5	12	CATSGSGETQYF
TRBV20-1	TRBJ2-1	15	CGARDTQRLYNEQFF
TRBV3-1	TRBJ2-3	13	CASSQMRSDRQYF
TRBV29-1	TRBJ2-6	20	CSVEIGARDVGLAGANVLTF
TRBV6-2/TRBV6-3	TRBJ2-7	14	CASMAGTGHYEQYF
TRBV27	TRBJ2-2	14	CASSPTGNPGELFF
TRBV11-2	TRBJ2-7	14	CASSLGALHYEQYF
TRBV15	TRBJ1-5	17	CATSPWKGGVSNQPQHF
TRBV7-9	TRBJ2-7	13	CASNLRQGYEQYF
TRBV5-1	TRBJ2-1	15	CASSRLAATYNEQFF
TRBV4-1	TRBJ2-4	15	CASSHPLEAKNIQYF
TRBV19	TRBJ1-2	17	CASSPYYGPVTNYGYTF
TRBV9	TRBJ2-1	16	CASSVINRGGSNEQFF
TRBV7-9	TRBJ2-3	16	CASSSPAKTSTDTQYF
TRBV2	TRBJ1-1	12	CASSEPNTEAFF
TRBV3-1	TRBJ1-4	13	CASSIRSNEKLFF
TRBV7-2	TRBJ2-7	16	CASSFPGQAPSYEQYF
TRBV24-1	TRBJ2-2	15	CATAGTGANTGELFF
TRBV6-2/TRBV6-3	TRBJ2-3	16	CASRLGLAGGPDTQYF
TRBV2	TRBJ2-1	15	CASSEGQGRHNEQFF
TRBV3-1	TRBJ2-3	14	CAGSRGGSTDAQYF
TRBV12-3/TRBV12-4	TRBJ2-3	14	CDSSQEAVTDTQYF
TRBV5-1	TRBJ2-3	14	CASSSGQTADTQYF
TRBV12-3/TRBV12-4	TRBJ2-3	14	CASSLSPLTDTQYF
TRBV27	TRBJ1-2	15	CASSPLGQGIYGYTF
TRBV7-8	TRBJ1-1	13	CASSVKLNTEAFF
TRBV6-1	TRBJ2-3	14	CASSEDSPGDTQYF
TRBV28	TRBJ1-2	12	CASSFLAASYTF
TRBV7-9	TRBJ2-7	15	CASSPLFGGRSEQYF
TRBV2	TRBJ2-3	16	CASSESAGMMTDTQYF
TRBV7-9	TRBJ1-1	15	CASSNRRESLHEAFF
TRBV2	TRBJ2-7	19	CASSDPRDETSGRPNEQYF
TRBV30	TRBJ2-3	11	CAWTRADTQYF
TRBV28	TRBJ2-2	14	CASSLALNNGELFF
TRBV2	TRBJ1-2	12	CASRPTNYGYTF
TRBV9	TRBJ1-2	13	CASSAGGRDGYTF
TRBV11-2	TRBJ1-1	13	CASSLGEGTEAFF
TRBV28	TRBJ2-4	15	CASSSPEGVKNIQYF
TRBV20-1	TRBJ2-3	12	CSARVSRDTHDF
TRBV20-1	TRBJ2-5	11	CSARDEGTQYF
TRBV5-1	TRBJ2-3	16	CASSLQPGTGSDTQYF
TRBV28	TRBJ2-3	15	CASSTRDRVTDTQYF
TRBV12-3/TRBV12-4	TRBJ2-1	12	CASSWGTDEQFF
TRBV20-1	TRBJ2-5	21	CSAKFTISSGTSGSFQETQYF